This T cell receptor (beta chain) derives from a study of tumor-infiltrating lymphocytes in primary liver carcinoma. The wider study: Each of the samples returned roughly 3.5 to 8 million productive TCRbeta reads (a yield similar across tissue types). Study outcomes and limitations: Bulk unsorted sampling precluded comparing CD4+ and CD8+ repertoires.

Unsorted whole blood yielded the blood RNA, and germline DNA was also extracted. Patients had chronic HBV infection and were treatment-naive. Synthesis of TCR beta cDNA was carried out from 500 ng total RNA with a constant-region primer. Nested multiplex PCR, run for three rounds with slightly modified ARM-PCR, yielded TCR beta libraries. For around 11 cycles apiece, the opening two PCR rounds ran with TRBV1-TRBV30 forward primers and a C-beta reverse primer. Each CDR3 protein gets one entry after TCRdb re-called the multiplex PCR reads with MiXCR. This sample has 310,000 or so distinct CDR3 sequences; 65% occur once, and the top ten carry about 6.3%. CDR3 size: 13 residues. Germline V gene lookup returns CDR1 SGHDT and CDR2 YYEEEE. With V trimmed by 4 bases and J by 10 bases, 10 bases remained unmatched. Note on this clonotype: The antigen is not known.

The chain links TRBV5-6 to TRBJ1-2; 7 bases agree with TRBD1. The TCR sequence derives from a man aged 35 to 55 with primary liver carcinoma and hepatitis B virus infection. Material for sequencing was peripheral blood. The CDR3 reads CASSRGQEIDYTF. The CDR3 DNA sequence: TGTGCCAGCAGCAGAGGACAGGAGATTGACTACACCTTC.